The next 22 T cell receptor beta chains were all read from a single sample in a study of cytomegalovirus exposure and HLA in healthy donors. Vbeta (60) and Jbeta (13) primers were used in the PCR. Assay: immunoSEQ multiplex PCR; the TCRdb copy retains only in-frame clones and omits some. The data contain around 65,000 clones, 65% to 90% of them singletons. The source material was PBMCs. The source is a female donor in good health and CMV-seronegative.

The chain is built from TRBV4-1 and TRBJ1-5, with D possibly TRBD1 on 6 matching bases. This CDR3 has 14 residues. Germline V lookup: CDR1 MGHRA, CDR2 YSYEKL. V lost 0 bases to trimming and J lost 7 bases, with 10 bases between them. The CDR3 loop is CASSQEHRDQPQHF. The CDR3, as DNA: TGCGCCAGCAGCCAAGAACACAGGGACCAGCCCCAGCATTTT.

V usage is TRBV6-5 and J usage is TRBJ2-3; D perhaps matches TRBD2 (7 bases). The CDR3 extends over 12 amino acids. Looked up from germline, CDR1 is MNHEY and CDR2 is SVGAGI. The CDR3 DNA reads TGTGCATCCGGGGGGCGCAGAGATACGCAGTATTTT. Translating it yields CASGGRRDTQYF.

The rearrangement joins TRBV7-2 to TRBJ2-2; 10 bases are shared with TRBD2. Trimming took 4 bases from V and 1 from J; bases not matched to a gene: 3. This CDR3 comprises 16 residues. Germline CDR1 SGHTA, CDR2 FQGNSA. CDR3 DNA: TGTGCCAGCAGCTCAAGCGGGAGGGTGAACACCGGGGAGCTGTTTTTT. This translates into CASSSSGRVNTGELFF.

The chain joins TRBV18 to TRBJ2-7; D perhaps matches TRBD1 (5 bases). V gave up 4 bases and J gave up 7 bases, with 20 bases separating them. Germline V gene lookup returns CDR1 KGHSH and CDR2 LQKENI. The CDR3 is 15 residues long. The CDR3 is CASSLSPGNPGEQYF. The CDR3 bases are TGTGCCAGCTCACTTTCACCAGGGAATCCAGGGGAGCAGTACTTC.

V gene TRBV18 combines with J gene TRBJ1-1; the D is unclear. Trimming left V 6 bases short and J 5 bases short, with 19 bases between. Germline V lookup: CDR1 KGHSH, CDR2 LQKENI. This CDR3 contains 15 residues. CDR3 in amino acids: CASSPPDWEGTEAFF. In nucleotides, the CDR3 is TGTGCCAGCTCGCCGCCGGACTGGGAGGGAACTGAAGCTTTCTTT.

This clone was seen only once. In DNA form, the CDR3 reads TGTGCCAGCAGCTCGAATCCGGTGAGCACAGATACGCAGTATTTT. Encoded protein: CASSSNPVSTDTQYF. V is TRBV7-2 and J is TRBJ2-3, with D uncertain. The CDR3 is made up of 15 amino acids. With 4 bases removed from V and 0 bases from J, the gap between germline ends came to 11 bases. The V gene's germline CDR1 is SGHTA and CDR2 FQGNSA. The full variable domain, with the rest looked up from reference TRBV7-2 and TRBJ2-3, is GAGVSQSPSNKVTEKGKDVELRCDPISGHTALYWYRQSLGQGLEFLIYFQGNSAPDKSGLPSDRFSAERTGGSVSTLTIQRTQQEDSAVYLCASSSNPVSTDTQYFGPGTRLTVL.

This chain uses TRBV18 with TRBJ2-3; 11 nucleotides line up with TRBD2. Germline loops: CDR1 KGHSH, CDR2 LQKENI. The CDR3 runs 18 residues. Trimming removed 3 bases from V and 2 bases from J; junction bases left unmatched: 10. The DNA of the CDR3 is TGTGCCAGCTCACCCGACGCCTTACTAGCGGGAGACACAGATACGCAGTATTTT. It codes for CASSPDALLAGDTDTQYF.

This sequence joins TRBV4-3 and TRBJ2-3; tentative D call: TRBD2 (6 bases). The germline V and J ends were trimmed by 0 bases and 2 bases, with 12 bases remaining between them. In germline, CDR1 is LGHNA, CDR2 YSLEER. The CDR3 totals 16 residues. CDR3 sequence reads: CASSQEGTGITDTQYF. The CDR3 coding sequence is TGCGCCAGCAGCCAAGAGGGGACTGGAATCACAGATACGCAGTATTTT.

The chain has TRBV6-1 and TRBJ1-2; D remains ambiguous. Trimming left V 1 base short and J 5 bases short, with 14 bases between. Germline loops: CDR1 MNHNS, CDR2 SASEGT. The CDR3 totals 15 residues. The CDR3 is CASSEGEEGVYGYTF. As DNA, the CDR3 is TGTGCCAGCAGTGAAGGGGAGGAGGGCGTGTATGGCTACACCTTC.

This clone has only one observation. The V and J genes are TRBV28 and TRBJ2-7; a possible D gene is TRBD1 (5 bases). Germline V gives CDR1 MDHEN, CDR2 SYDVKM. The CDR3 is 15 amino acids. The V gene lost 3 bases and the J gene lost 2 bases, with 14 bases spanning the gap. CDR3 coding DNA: TGTGCCAGCAGTTTCCAAGGGGTTTCGGCCTACGAGCAGTACTTC. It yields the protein CASSFQGVSAYEQYF.

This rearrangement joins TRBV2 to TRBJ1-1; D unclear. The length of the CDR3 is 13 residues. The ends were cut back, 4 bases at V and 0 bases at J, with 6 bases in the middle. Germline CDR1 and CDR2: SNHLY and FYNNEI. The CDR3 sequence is CASSVEVNTEAFF. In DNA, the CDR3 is TGTGCCAGCAGTGTCGAGGTGAACACTGAAGCTTTCTTT. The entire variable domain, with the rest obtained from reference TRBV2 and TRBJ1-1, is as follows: EPEVTQTPSHQVTQMGQEVILRCVPISNHLYFYWYRQILGQKVEFLVSFYNNEISEKSEIFDDQFSVERPDGSNFTLKIRSTKLEDSAMYFCASSVEVNTEAFFGQGTRLTVV.

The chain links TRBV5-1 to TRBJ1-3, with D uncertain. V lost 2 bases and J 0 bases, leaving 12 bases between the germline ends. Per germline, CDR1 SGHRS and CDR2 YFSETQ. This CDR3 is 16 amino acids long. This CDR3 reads CASSFDMTSSGNTIYF. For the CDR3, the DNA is TGCGCCAGCAGCTTCGACATGACGAGCTCTGGAAACACCATATATTTT.

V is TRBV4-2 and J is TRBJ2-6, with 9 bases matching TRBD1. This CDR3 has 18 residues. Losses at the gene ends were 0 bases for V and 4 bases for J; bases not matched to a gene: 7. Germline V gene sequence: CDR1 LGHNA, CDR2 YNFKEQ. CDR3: CASSQETGGISGANVLTF. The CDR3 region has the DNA TGTGCCAGCAGCCAAGAGACAGGGGGGATCTCCGGGGCCAACGTCCTGACTTTC.

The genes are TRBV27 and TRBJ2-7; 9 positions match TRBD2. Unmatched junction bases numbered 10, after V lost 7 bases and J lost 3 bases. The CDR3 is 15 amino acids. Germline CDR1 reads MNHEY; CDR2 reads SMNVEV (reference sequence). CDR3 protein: CASKSIAGALYEQYF. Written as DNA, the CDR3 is TGTGCCAGCAAGAGTATAGCGGGAGCTCTCTACGAGCAGTACTTC.

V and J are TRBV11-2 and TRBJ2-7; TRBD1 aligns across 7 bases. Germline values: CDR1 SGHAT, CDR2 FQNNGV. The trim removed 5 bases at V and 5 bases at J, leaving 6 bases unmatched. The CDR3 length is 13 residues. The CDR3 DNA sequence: TGTGCCAGCAGCCAGGACAGGTTCAACGAGCAGTACTTC. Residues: CASSQDRFNEQYF.

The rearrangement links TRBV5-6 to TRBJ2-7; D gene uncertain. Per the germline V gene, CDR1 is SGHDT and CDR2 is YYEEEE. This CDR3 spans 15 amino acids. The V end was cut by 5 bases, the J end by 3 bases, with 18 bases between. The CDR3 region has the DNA TGTGCCAGCAGTTCATCGGTCCTTACTTTCTACGAGCAGTACTTC. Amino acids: CASSSSVLTFYEQYF.

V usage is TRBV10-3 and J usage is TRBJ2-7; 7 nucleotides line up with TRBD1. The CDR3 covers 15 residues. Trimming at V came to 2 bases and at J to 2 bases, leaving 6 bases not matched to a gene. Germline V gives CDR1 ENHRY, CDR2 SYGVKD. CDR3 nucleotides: TGTGCCATCAGTGAGCCGGGACAGCCAGCCTACGAGCAGTACTTC. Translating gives CAISEPGQPAYEQYF.

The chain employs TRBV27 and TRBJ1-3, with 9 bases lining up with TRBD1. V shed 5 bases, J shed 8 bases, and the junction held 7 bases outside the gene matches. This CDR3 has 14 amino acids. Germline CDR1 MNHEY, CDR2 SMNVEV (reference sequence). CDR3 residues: CASSRDRARDTIYF. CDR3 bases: TGTGCCAGCAGTCGGGACAGGGCAAGAGACACCATATATTTT.

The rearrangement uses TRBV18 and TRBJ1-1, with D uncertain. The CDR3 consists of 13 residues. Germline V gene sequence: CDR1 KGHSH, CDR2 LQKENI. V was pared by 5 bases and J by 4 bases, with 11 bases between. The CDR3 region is CASSTGFGTEAFF. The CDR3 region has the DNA TGTGCCAGCTCAACGGGTTTTGGCACTGAAGCTTTCTTT.

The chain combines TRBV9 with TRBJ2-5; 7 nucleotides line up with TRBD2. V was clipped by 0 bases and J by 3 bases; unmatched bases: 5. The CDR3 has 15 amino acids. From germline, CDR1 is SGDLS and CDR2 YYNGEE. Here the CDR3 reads CASSVGSGREETQYF. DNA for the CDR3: TGTGCCAGCAGCGTAGGCTCGGGGAGGGAAGAGACCCAGTACTTC.

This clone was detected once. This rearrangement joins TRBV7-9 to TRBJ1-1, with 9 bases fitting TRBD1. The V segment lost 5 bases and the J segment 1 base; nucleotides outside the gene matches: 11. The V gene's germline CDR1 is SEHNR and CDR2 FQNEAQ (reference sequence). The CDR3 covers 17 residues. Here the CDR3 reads CASSGAGTGRENTEAFF. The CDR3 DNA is TGTGCCAGCAGCGGAGCCGGGACAGGGCGAGAGAACACTGAAGCTTTCTTT.

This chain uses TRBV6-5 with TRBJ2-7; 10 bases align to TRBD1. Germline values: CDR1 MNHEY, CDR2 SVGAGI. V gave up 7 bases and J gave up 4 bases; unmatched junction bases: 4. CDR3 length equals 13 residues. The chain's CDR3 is CASKRDRGYEQYF. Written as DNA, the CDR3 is TGTGCCAGCAAAAGGGACAGGGGATACGAGCAGTACTTC.